This record looks at one T cell receptor (beta chain) sequence and its context. Its antigen is currently unknown. TCRdb analysed the reads with MiXCR anew, one entry per CDR3 protein. The sample shows 450,000 to 650,000 distinct CDR3 sequences, under 45% of them seen only once. The CDR3 covers 16 residues. The germline gives CDR1 DFQATT, CDR2 SNEGSKA (reference sequence). The V and J ends lost 0 bases and 3 bases respectively, with 14 bases between them. The data are from a study of T cell repertoires in cytomegalovirus infection. Across the study: Peptides in the study included HLA-C-restricted and HLA-B-restricted CMV epitopes.

Study outcomes and limitations: Of the TCR beta families, the public ones yielded a cumulative frequency that identified carriers of CMV plus the relevant HLA.

Sequenced material: cultured PBMCs, taken from culture after CMV antigen stimulation. J is TRBJ2-2 and V is TRBV20-1, with a tentative D call TRBD2 (5 bases). This clonotype originated in a human donor in good health (CMV status not recorded). Some clones in this sample may be carry-over from other donors' samples. Written as DNA, the CDR3 is TGCAGTGCTAGAGATTCGGGAATTCCGGACACCGGGGAGCTGTTTTTT. Amino acids: CSARDSGIPDTGELFF.